The 25 T cell receptor beta chains reported below all come from one sample, sequenced in a study of shared T cell receptors in the human thymus. Libraries were prepared by immunoSEQ multiplex PCR; TCRdb keeps only in-frame clonotypes and omits some of them. The sample holds some 640,000 clones, around 87% seen once. These data were also reused for a study on human thymus T cells.

Sample: thymocytes. These receptors came from a boy younger than two with a congenital heart defect.

The genes are TRBV5-1 and TRBJ2-2, with TRBD1 as a possible D gene (5 bases). Trimming cost V 4 bases and J 0 bases, with 16 bases left between them. CDR3 length equals 17 residues. In germline, CDR1 is SGHRS, CDR2 YFSETQ. This CDR3 reads CASSIRQRIANTGELFF. DNA for the CDR3: TGCGCCAGCAGCATTAGACAGCGAATAGCGAACACCGGGGAGCTGTTTTTT. Together with reference TRBV5-1 and TRBJ2-2, the CDR3 gives the full variable domain: KAGVTQTPRYLIKTRGQQVTLSCSPISGHRSVSWYQQTPGQGLQFLFEYFSETQRNKGNFPGRFSGRQFSNSRSEMNVSTLELGDSALYLCASSIRQRIANTGELFFGEGSRLTVL.

This clone was counted a few times. This sequence joins TRBV28 and TRBJ1-1; TRBD1 matches 7 bases. Germline V gene lookup returns CDR1 MDHEN and CDR2 SYDVKM. The CDR3 totals 13 residues. V lost 4 bases and J lost 4; bases outside the gene matches: 3. DNA for the CDR3: TGTGCCAGCAGTTCAGGGGACAGCACTGAAGCTTTCTTT. Amino acids: CASSSGDSTEAFF. The full variable domain, with the rest looked up from reference TRBV28 and TRBJ1-1, is DVKVTQSSRYLVKRTGEKVFLECVQDMDHENMFWYRQDPGLGLRLIYFSYDVKMKEKGDIPEGYSVSREKKERFSLILESASTNQTSMYLCASSSGDSTEAFFGQGTRLTVV.

In this sample, this clone turned up a few times. The genes are TRBV5-4 and TRBJ1-1, with 7 bases aligning to TRBD1. This CDR3 region has 14 residues. CDR1 SGHNT and CDR2 YYREEE come from the germline V gene (reference sequence). With 2 bases clipped from V and 3 bases from J, the junction kept 4 bases outside the gene matches. DNA for the CDR3: TGTGCCAGCAGCTTAGAACAGGGGTACACTGAAGCTTTCTTT. Protein product: CASSLEQGYTEAFF.

The gene calls are TRBV6-5 and TRBJ2-7; D might be TRBD2 (5 bases). Germline CDR1 is MNHEY and CDR2 is SVGAGI. This CDR3 spans 14 amino acids. Trimming left V 2 bases short and J 4 bases short, with 12 bases between. CDR3 in amino acids: CASSYRGRYYEQYF. The CDR3 bases are TGTGCCAGCAGTTACCGGGGTAGATATTACGAGCAGTACTTC.

There are a few counts of this clone. The V gene is TRBV27, the J gene TRBJ1-2; TRBD1 aligns across 7 bases. The CDR3 consists of 16 residues. Germline CDR1 is MNHEY and CDR2 is SMNVEV (reference sequence). J gave up 0 bases and V 6 bases, and 10 bases lay outside the gene matches. The CDR3 bases are TGTGCCAGCAGCCGAAGCCGGGACAGACCTAACTATGGCTACACCTTC. Protein product: CASSRSRDRPNYGYTF.

The J gene is TRBJ1-1, the V gene TRBV29-1; TRBD1 might be the D (5 bases). Trimming took 0 bases from V and 0 from J, leaving 8 bases between them. Germline CDR1 is SQVTM and CDR2 is ANQGSEA. This CDR3 has 14 amino acids. DNA for the CDR3: TGCAGCGTTGAAGATATGGGGCTGAACACTGAAGCTTTCTTT. This translates into CSVEDMGLNTEAFF.

The genes are TRBV10-3 and TRBJ1-1; 11 bases map to TRBD1. CDR3 length: 16 residues. V was pared by 5 bases and J by 0 bases, with 5 bases of the junction left unmatched. Germline CDR1 and CDR2: ENHRY and SYGVKD. DNA of the CDR3: TGTGCCATCAGTACCGGACAGGGGGCTTTGAACACTGAAGCTTTCTTT. Residues: CAISTGQGALNTEAFF.

The chain carries TRBV6-6 and TRBJ2-1; maybe TRBD2 (6 bases). CDR1 MNHNY and CDR2 SVGAGI come from the germline V gene (reference sequence). The CDR3 covers 14 residues. V was pared by 7 bases and J by 7 bases, with 17 bases between. The CDR3 nucleotides read TGTGCCAGCACCAAAGCGGGTCCGAAAAATGAGCAGTTCTTC. Its translation is CASTKAGPKNEQFF.

The V call is TRBV7-2, the J call TRBJ2-7; D is unresolved. Trimming removed 1 base at V and 3 bases at J, with 4 bases between. Looked up from germline, CDR1 is SGHTA and CDR2 is FQGNSA. This CDR3 is built from 12 residues. CDR3 coding DNA: TGTGCCAGCAGCTTAGGGAGCTACGAGCAGTACTTC. Translated, it gives CASSLGSYEQYF.

The chain couples TRBV4-1 to TRBJ2-1; maybe TRBD2 (6 bases). Trimming left V 3 bases short and J 4 bases short, with 25 bases between. CDR3 length equals 19 residues. CDR1 and CDR2 (germline): MGHRA, YSYEKL. CDR3 sequence: CASSQERKPGGPIYNEQFF. DNA of the CDR3: TGCGCCAGCAGCCAGGAGCGCAAGCCTGGAGGGCCTATATACAATGAGCAGTTCTTC.

The rearrangement links TRBV30 to TRBJ1-1; D is undetermined. Germline CDR1 reads GTSNPN; CDR2 reads SVGIG (reference sequence). CDR3 length equals 12 residues. With 3 bases removed from V and 3 bases from J, the gap between germline ends came to 8 bases. The DNA of the CDR3 is TGTGCCTGGAGGTACATCCACACTGAAGCTTTCTTT. Translation gives CAWRYIHTEAFF.

This clone was observed once. The chain is built from TRBV28 and TRBJ1-5; a possible D gene is TRBD1 (5 bases). The CDR3 consists of 13 residues. From germline, CDR1 is MDHEN and CDR2 SYDVKM. The germline V and J ends were trimmed by 8 bases and 4 bases, with 12 bases remaining between them. The CDR3 reads CASWSTANQPQHF. The CDR3 DNA is TGTGCCAGCTGGTCGACAGCTAATCAGCCCCAGCATTTT.

This clone was counted once. The chain combines TRBV6-1 with TRBJ1-6; D is undetermined. The germline V gene has CDR1 MNHNS and CDR2 SASEGT. The CDR3 has 15 residues. Between the trimmed V and J ends, which lost 4 bases and 9 bases, there was a span of 16 bases. The chain's CDR3 is CASSVSVNRSSPLHF. Here the CDR3 DNA reads TGTGCCAGCAGTGTTTCAGTCAACCGGAGTTCACCCCTCCACTTT.

This chain joins TRBV4-3 and TRBJ2-3, with TRBD2 identical over 11 bases. The V gene's germline CDR1 is LGHNA and CDR2 YSLEER. V was clipped by 4 bases and J by 1 base; unmatched bases: 4. This CDR3 contains 16 residues. The CDR3 DNA sequence: TGCGCCAGCAGCCGAGAACTAGCGGGGGGCACAGATACGCAGTATTTT. Translated: CASSRELAGGTDTQYF.

The chain has TRBV4-1 and TRBJ2-2, with 9 nucleotides matching TRBD1. J was trimmed by 6 bases and V by 0 bases; bases with no gene match: 8. CDR1 MGHRA and CDR2 YSYEKL come from the germline V gene. This CDR3 is 17 amino acids long. The CDR3 reads CASSQEGDRERPGELFF. The CDR3 nucleotides are TGCGCCAGCAGCCAAGAGGGGGACAGGGAGAGACCCGGGGAGCTGTTTTTT.

This chain connects TRBV28 to TRBJ2-7; 11 nucleotides line up with TRBD1. This CDR3 is built from 16 residues. Germline CDR1 reads MDHEN; CDR2 reads SYDVKM. Losses at the gene ends were 5 bases for V and 3 bases for J; bases not matched to a gene: 9. In DNA, the CDR3 is TGTGCCAGCAGTCAGACCCCCGGGACAGGGGGCTACGAGCAGTACTTC. This sequence encodes CASSQTPGTGGYEQYF.

For this clone: The same CDR3 also results from other DNA sequences found in this sample. This chain joins TRBV5-1 and TRBJ1-1; no clear D gene. Trimming pared 0 bases from V and 0 bases from J, leaving 18 bases between. Germline CDR1 reads SGHRS; CDR2 reads YFSETQ. This CDR3 is built from 18 residues. The CDR3 bases are TGCGCCAGCAGCTTGGTGGCCAGCCCTGACAAACTGAACACTGAAGCTTTCTTT. Amino acid sequence: CASSLVASPDKLNTEAFF.

The V gene is TRBV5-1, the J gene TRBJ2-7, with 8 bases matching TRBD1. In germline, CDR1 is SGHRS, CDR2 YFSETQ. CDR3 length: 15 residues. V gave up 4 bases and J gave up 1 base; unmatched junction bases: 7. This CDR3 reads CASSTTGQGSYEQYF. CDR3 DNA: TGCGCCAGCAGCACTACCGGACAGGGTTCCTACGAGCAGTACTTC. Filled out from reference TRBV5-1 and TRBJ2-7, the complete variable domain reads KAGVTQTPRYLIKTRGQQVTLSCSPISGHRSVSWYQQTPGQGLQFLFEYFSETQRNKGNFPGRFSGRQFSNSRSEMNVSTLELGDSALYLCASSTTGQGSYEQYFGPGTRLTVT.

This rearrangement joins TRBV7-2 to TRBJ1-1; 8 positions agree with TRBD1. With V trimmed by 0 bases and J by 1 base, 4 bases remained unmatched. Germline V CDR1 and CDR2: SGHTA, FQGNSA. The CDR3 length is 16 residues. The CDR3 loop is CASSLAVGQGNTEAFF. Here the CDR3 DNA reads TGTGCCAGCAGCTTAGCGGTAGGACAGGGGAACACTGAAGCTTTCTTT. Full variable domain (missing parts from reference TRBV7-2 and TRBJ1-1): GAGVSQSPSNKVTEKGKDVELRCDPISGHTALYWYRQSLGQGLEFLIYFQGNSAPDKSGLPSDRFSAERTGGSVSTLTIQRTQQEDSAVYLCASSLAVGQGNTEAFFGQGTRLTVV.

This sequence joins TRBV14 and TRBJ2-2; 7 nucleotides agree with TRBD1. The CDR3 runs to 17 residues. Trimming took 0 bases from V and 2 from J; bases not matched to a gene: 6. Germline values: CDR1 SGHDN, CDR2 FVKESK. The CDR3 DNA is TGTGCCAGCAGCCAAGAAACGGACAGGAATAACACCGGGGAGCTGTTTTTT. Translated: CASSQETDRNNTGELFF.

This chain connects TRBV19 to TRBJ2-3; 9 bases line up with TRBD2. With V trimmed by 4 bases and J by 2 bases, 10 bases remained unmatched. The CDR3 sequence is 17 residues long. Germline loops: CDR1 LNHDA, CDR2 SQIVND (reference sequence). CDR3 amino acids: CASSTPRTSADTDTQYF. The CDR3 nucleotides are TGTGCCAGTAGTACACCCCGGACTAGCGCCGACACAGATACGCAGTATTTT.

The chain couples TRBV29-1 to TRBJ2-7, with D perhaps matching TRBD1 (6 bases). Germline V gene data show CDR1 as SQVTM and CDR2 as ANQGSEA. V lost 5 bases to trimming and J lost 2 bases, with 16 bases between them. This CDR3 has 14 amino acids. CDR3 residues: CSVSPVTGAYEQYF. CDR3 nucleotides: TGCAGCGTTTCACCAGTGACAGGTGCCTACGAGCAGTACTTC.

V gene TRBV12-5 combines with J gene TRBJ2-6, with D possibly matching TRBD1 (6 bases). The germline CDR1 and CDR2 sequences are LGHNT and FRNRAP. The CDR3 covers 20 residues. With 0 bases removed from V and 0 bases from J, the gap between germline ends came to 18 bases. In DNA form, the CDR3 reads TGTGCTAGTGGTTTGGTACCCTCCTCTACAGGGAACTCTGGGGCCAACGTCCTGACTTTC. Translation gives CASGLVPSSTGNSGANVLTF.

The V and J genes are TRBV5-1 and TRBJ2-1; a weak D match, TRBD2 (6 bases). The V and J ends lost 6 bases and 5 bases respectively, with 18 bases between them. The CDR3 extends over 15 amino acids. Germline V gene sequence: CDR1 SGHRS, CDR2 YFSETQ. In DNA, the CDR3 is TGCGCCAGCACCGAGCTAGGAGGGCTCAACAATGAGCAGTTCTTC. Residues: CASTELGGLNNEQFF. Combining the CDR3 with reference TRBV5-1 and TRBJ2-1 gives the whole variable domain KAGVTQTPRYLIKTRGQQVTLSCSPISGHRSVSWYQQTPGQGLQFLFEYFSETQRNKGNFPGRFSGRQFSNSRSEMNVSTLELGDSALYLCASTELGGLNNEQFFGPGTRLTVL.

This rearrangement joins TRBV29-1 to TRBJ2-7; TRBD2 matches 12 bases. CDR1 is SQVTM and CDR2 is ANQGSEA in the germline V gene. The CDR3 runs 16 residues. V was clipped by 2 bases and J by 3 bases; unmatched bases: 8. The CDR3 DNA sequence: TGCAGCGTTGAACTAGCGGGGGGGCTCCCAAACTACGAGCAGTACTTC. This encodes CSVELAGGLPNYEQYF.